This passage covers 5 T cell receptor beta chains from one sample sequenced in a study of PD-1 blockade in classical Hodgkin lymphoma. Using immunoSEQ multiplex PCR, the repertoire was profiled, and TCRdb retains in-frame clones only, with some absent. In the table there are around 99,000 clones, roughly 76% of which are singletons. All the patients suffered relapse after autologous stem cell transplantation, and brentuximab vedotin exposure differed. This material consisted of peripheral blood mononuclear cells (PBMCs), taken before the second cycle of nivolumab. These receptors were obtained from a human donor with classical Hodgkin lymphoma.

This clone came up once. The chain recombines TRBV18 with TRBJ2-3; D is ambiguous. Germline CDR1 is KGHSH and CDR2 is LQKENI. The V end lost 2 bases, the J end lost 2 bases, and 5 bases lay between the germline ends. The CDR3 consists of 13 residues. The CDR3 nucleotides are TGTGCCAGCTCACCAAGCCTCACAGATACGCAGTATTTT. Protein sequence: CASSPSLTDTQYF.

The CDR3 reads CASSLQGREQFF. DNA for the CDR3: TGTGCCAGCAGCTTACAGGGTCGTGAGCAGTTCTTC. This chain connects TRBV7-2 to TRBJ2-1; D is perhaps TRBD1 (5 bases). Per the germline V gene, CDR1 is SGHTA and CDR2 is FQGNSA. This CDR3 spans 12 amino acids. V was shortened by 2 bases and J by 9 bases, with 8 bases between the two germline ends.

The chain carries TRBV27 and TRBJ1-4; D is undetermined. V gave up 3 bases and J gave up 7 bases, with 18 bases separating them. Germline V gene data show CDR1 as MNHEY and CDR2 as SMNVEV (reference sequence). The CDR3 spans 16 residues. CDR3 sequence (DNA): TGTGCCAGCAGTTTCTCCCCGGCTGGGGTTGGTGAAAAACTGTTTTTT. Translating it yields CASSFSPAGVGEKLFF.

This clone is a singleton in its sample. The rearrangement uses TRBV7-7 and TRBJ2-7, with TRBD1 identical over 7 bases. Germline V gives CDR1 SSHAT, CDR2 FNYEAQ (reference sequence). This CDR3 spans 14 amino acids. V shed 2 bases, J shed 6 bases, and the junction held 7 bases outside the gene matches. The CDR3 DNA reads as TGTGCCAGCAGCTTATACAGGGGCCAACCCGAGCAGTACTTC. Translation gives CASSLYRGQPEQYF.

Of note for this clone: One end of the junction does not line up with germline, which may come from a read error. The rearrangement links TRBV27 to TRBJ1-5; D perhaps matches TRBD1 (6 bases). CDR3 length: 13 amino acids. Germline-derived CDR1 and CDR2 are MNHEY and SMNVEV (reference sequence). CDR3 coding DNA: TGTACCAGCAGTTCCACAGGGTACCAGCCCCAGCATTTT. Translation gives CTSSSTGYQPQHF.